This T cell receptor beta chain derives from a study of T cell repertoires in cytomegalovirus infection. TCRdb recomputed calls from the reads with MiXCR, one row per CDR3 protein. The data show hundreds of thousands of distinct CDR3 sequences, over 15% seen once. The CDR3 extends over 15 amino acids. CDR1 LNHDA and CDR2 SQIVND come from the germline V gene (reference sequence). V was pared by 2 bases and J by 1 base, with 11 bases between. The clonotype comes from a human donor in good health (CMV status not recorded). Some clones in this sample may be carry-over from other donors' samples. This sequence joins TRBV19 and TRBJ1-1, with D perhaps TRBD1 (5 bases). Sequencing was done on a sample of PBMCs. The CDR3 spells CASSITGFTNTEAFF. CDR3 bases: TGTGCCAGTAGTATAACAGGTTTCACGAACACTGAAGCTTTCTTT.